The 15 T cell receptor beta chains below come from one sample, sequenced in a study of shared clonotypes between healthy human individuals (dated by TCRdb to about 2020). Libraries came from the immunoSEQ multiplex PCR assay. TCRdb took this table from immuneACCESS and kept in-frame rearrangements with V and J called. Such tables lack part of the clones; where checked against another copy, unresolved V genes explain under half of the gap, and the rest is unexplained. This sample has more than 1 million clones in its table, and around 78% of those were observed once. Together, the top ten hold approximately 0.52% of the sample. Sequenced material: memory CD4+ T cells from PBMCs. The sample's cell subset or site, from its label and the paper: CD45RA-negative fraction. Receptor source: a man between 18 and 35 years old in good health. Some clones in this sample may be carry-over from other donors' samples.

Written as DNA, the CDR3 is TGTGCCAGCAGTGAGAGGGGCATCGGCGGTGGCGGGGAGCTGTTTTTT. This gives the protein CASSERGIGGGGELFF. The V and J genes are TRBV6-4 and TRBJ2-2; D is perhaps TRBD1 or TRBD2 (5 bases each). Germline V gene data show CDR1 as MRHNA and CDR2 as SNTAGT. V was cut by 3 bases and J by 7 bases, with 18 bases left in between. There are 16 residues in the CDR3.

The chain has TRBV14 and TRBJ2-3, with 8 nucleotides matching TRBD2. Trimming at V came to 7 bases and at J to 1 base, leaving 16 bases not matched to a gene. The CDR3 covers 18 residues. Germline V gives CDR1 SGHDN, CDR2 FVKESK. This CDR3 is CASKTPGGGGHGTDTQYF. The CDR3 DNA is TGTGCCAGCAAAACCCCCGGGGGGGGAGGCCATGGCACAGATACGCAGTATTTT.

The CDR3 DNA sequence: TGTGCCTGGAGTGTACGTTGGGCTCCGGTAGGCACAGATACGCAGTATTTT. Its translation: CAWSVRWAPVGTDTQYF. The chain has TRBV30 and TRBJ2-3; D is unresolved. The CDR3 has 17 amino acids. Germline V CDR1 and CDR2: GTSNPN, SVGIG (reference sequence). V was shortened by 0 bases and J by 1 base, with 17 bases between the two germline ends. Variable domain in full (rest from reference TRBV30 and TRBJ2-3): SQTIHQWPATLVQPVGSPLSLECTVEGTSNPNLYWYRQAAGRGLQLLFYSVGIGQISSEVPQNLSASRPQDRQFILSSKKLLLSDSGFYLCAWSVRWAPVGTDTQYFGPGTRLTVL.

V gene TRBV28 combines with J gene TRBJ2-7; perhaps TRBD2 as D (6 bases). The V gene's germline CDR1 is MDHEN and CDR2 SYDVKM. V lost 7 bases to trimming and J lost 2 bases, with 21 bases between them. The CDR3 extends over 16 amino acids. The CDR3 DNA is TGTGCCAGCAACCTTCTCGGGACTCAGGGAACCTACGAGCAGTACTTC. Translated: CASNLLGTQGTYEQYF.

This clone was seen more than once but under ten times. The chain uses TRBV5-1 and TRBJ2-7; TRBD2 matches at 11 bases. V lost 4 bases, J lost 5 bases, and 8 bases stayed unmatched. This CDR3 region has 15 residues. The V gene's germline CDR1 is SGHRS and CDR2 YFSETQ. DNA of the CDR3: TGCGCCAGCAGCAGGGGACAGGGACTAGCGGACGAGCAGTACTTC. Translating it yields CASSRGQGLADEQYF.

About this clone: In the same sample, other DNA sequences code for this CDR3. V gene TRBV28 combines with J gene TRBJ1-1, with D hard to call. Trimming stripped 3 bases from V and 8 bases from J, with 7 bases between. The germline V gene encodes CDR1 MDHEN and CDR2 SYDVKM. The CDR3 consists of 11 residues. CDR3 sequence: CASSLLGEAFF. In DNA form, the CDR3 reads TGTGCCAGCAGTTTGTTAGGGGAAGCTTTCTTT.

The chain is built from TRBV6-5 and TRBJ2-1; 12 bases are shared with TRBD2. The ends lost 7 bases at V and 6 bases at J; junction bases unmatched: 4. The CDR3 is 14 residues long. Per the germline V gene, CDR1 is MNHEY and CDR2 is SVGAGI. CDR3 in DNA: TGTGCCAGCAAGAGGACTAGCGGGACCAATGAGCAGTTCTTC. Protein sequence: CASKRTSGTNEQFF.

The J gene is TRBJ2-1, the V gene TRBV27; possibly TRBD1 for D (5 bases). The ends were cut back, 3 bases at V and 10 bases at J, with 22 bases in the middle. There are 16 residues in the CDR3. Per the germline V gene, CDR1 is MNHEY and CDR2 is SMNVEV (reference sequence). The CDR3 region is CASSLRSREQIQEQFF. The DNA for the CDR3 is TGTGCCAGCAGTTTGAGGTCCAGGGAACAAATCCAGGAGCAGTTCTTC.

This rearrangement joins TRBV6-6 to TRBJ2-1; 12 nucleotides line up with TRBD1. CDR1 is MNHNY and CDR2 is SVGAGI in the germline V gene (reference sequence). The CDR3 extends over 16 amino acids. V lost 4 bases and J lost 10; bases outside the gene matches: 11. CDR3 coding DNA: TGTGCCAGCAGTTCGCCCGGGACAGGGGGCTATTGGGAGCAGTTCTTC. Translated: CASSSPGTGGYWEQFF.

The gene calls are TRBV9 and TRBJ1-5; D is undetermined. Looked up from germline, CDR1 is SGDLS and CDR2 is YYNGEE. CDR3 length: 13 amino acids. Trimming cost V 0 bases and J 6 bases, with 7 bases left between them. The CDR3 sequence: CASSVVAFQPQHF. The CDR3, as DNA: TGTGCCAGCAGCGTAGTGGCCTTTCAGCCCCAGCATTTT. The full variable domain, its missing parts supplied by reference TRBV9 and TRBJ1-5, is DSGVTQTPKHLITATGQRVTLRCSPRSGDLSVYWYQQSLDQGLQFLIQYYNGEERAKGNILERFSAQQFPDLHSELNLSSLELGDSALYFCASSVVAFQPQHFGDGTRLSIL.

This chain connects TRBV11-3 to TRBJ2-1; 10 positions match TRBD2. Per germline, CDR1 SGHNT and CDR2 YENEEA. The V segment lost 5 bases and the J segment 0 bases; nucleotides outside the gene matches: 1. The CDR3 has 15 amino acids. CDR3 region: CASSSGRASYNEQFF. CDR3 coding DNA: TGTGCCAGCAGCAGCGGGAGGGCCTCCTACAATGAGCAGTTCTTC.

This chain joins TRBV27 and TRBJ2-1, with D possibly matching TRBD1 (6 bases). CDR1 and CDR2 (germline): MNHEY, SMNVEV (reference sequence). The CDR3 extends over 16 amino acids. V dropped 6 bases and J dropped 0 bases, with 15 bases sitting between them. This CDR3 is CASRVADRPSYNEQFF. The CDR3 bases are TGTGCCAGCAGAGTAGCAGACAGGCCCTCCTACAATGAGCAGTTCTTC.

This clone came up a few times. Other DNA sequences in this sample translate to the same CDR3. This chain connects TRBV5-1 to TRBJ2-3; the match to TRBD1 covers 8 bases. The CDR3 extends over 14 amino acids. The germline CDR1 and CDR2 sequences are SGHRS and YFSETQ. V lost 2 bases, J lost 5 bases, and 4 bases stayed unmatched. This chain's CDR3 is CASSLGQGEDTQYF. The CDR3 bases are TGCGCCAGCAGCTTAGGACAGGGAGAAGATACGCAGTATTTT.

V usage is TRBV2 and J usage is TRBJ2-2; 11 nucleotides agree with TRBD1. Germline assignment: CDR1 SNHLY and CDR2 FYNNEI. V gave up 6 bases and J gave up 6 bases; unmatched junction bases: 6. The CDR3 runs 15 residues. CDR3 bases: TGTGCCAGCAGGGCCGGGACAGGGGGATCCGGGGAGCTGTTTTTT. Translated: CASRAGTGGSGELFF.

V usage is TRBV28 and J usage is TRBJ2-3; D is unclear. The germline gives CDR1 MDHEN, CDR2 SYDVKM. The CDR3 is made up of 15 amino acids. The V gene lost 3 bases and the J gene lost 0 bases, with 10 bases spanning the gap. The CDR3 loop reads CASSFSSASTDTQYF. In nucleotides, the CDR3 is TGTGCCAGCAGTTTCAGCAGTGCTAGCACAGATACGCAGTATTTT.